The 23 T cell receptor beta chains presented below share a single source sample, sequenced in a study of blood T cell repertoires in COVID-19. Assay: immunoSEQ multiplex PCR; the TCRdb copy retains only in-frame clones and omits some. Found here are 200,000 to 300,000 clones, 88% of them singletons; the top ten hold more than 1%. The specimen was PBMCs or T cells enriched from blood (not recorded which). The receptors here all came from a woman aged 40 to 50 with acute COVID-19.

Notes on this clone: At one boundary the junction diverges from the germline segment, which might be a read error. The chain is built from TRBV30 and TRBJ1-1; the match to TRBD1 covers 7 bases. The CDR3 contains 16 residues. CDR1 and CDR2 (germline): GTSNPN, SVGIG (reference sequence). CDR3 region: CARSVRERGQSTEAFF. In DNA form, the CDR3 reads TGTGCCCGGAGTGTACGTGAAAGGGGGCAGAGCACTGAAGCTTTCTTT.

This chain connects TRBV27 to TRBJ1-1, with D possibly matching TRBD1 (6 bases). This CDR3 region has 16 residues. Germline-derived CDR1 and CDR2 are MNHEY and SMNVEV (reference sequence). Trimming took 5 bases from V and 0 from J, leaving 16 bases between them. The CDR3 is CASSPTVWDMNTEAFF. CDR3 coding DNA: TGTGCCAGCAGTCCGACAGTCTGGGACATGAACACTGAAGCTTTCTTT.

The CDR3 DNA is TGTGCCAGTAGTCACCAGGGGCCCCGGGGTCCCCAGCATTTT. Its translation is CASSHQGPRGPQHF. The rearrangement joins TRBV19 to TRBJ1-5, with D possibly being TRBD1 (6 bases). Germline loops: CDR1 LNHDA, CDR2 SQIVND (reference sequence). This CDR3 is 14 amino acids long. V lost 5 bases to trimming and J lost 10 bases, with 18 bases between them.

The CDR3 region is CASSWGQNYGYTF. The CDR3 DNA reads as TGTGCCAGCAGTTGGGGACAGAACTATGGCTACACCTTC. The rearrangement uses TRBV28 and TRBJ1-2; 7 bases are shared with TRBD1. CDR1 and CDR2 from the germline V gene are MDHEN and SYDVKM. CDR3 length: 13 amino acids. V was pared by 4 bases and J by 2 bases, with 1 base of the junction left unmatched.

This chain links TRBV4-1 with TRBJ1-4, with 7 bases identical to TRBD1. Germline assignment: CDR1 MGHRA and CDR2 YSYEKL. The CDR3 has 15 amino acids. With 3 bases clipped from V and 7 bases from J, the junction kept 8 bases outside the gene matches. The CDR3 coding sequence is TGCGCCAGCAGCCACGCAGGGGGTAGGGGTGAAAAACTGTTTTTT. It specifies CASSHAGGRGEKLFF.

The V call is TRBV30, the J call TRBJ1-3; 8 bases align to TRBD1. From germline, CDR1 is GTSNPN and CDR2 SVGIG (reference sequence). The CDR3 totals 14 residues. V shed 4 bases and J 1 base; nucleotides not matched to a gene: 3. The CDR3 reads CAWTRQGSGNTIYF. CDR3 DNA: TGTGCCTGGACCAGACAGGGGTCTGGAAACACCATATATTTT.

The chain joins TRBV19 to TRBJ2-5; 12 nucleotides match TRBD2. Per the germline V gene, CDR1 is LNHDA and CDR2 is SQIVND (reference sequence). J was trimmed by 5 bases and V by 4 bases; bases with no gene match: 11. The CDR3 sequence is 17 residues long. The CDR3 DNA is TGTGCCAGTAGTAGTTCTAGCGGGAGGGCCGTAGGGGAGACCCAGTACTTC. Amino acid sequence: CASSSSSGRAVGETQYF.

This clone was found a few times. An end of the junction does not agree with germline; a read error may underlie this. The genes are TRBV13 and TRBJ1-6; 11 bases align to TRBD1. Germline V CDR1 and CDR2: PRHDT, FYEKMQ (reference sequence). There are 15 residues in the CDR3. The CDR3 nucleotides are TGTGCCAGCAGCATAGGACAGGGGGCGAATTCACCCCTCCACTTT. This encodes CASSIGQGANSPLHF.

CDR3 region: CASRGRGSPLHF. DNA of the CDR3: TGTGCCAGCAGGGGGCGGGGTTCACCCCTCCACTTT. V is TRBV2 and J is TRBJ1-6; tentatively, D is TRBD1 (5 bases). Trimming left V 6 bases short and J 9 bases short, with 9 bases between. Germline lookup yields CDR1 SNHLY and CDR2 FYNNEI. This CDR3 spans 12 amino acids.

CDR3 loop: CASSEYTGGIADTQYF. CDR3 nucleotides: TGCGCCAGCAGTGAGTACACAGGGGGCATCGCAGATACGCAGTATTTT. V and J are TRBV10-2 and TRBJ2-3; TRBD1 matches 9 bases. Germline-derived CDR1 and CDR2 are WSHSY and SAAADI. This CDR3 is 16 amino acids long. V lost 1 base and J lost 4; bases outside the gene matches: 6.

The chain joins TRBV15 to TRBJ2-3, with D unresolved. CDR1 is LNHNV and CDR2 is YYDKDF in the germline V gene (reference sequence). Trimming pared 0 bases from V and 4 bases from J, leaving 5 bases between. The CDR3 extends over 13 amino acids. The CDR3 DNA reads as TGTGCCACCAGCAGAGATCGGGCAGATACGCAGTATTTT. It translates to CATSRDRADTQYF.

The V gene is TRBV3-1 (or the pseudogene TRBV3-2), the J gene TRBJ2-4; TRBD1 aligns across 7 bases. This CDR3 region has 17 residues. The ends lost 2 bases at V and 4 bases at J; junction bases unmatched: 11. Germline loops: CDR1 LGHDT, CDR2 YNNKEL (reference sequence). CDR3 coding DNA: TGTGCCAGCAGCCAAACGCCGGACAGGACCCGGAAAAACATTCAGTACTTC. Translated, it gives CASSQTPDRTRKNIQYF.

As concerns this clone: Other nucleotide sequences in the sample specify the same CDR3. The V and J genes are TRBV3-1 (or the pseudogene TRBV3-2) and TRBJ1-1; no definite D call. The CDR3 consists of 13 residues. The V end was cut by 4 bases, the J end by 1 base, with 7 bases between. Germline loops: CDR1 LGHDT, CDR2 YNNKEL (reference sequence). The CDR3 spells CASSLQTNTEAFF. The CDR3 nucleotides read TGTGCCAGCAGCCTACAGACGAACACTGAAGCTTTCTTT.

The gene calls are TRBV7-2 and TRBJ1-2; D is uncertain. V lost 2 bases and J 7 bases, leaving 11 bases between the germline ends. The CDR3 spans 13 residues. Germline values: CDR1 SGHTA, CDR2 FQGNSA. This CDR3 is CASSLTVSSGYTF. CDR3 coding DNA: TGTGCCAGCAGCTTAACAGTTTCTTCTGGCTACACCTTC. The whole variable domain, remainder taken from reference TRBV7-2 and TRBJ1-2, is GAGVSQSPSNKVTEKGKDVELRCDPISGHTALYWYRQSLGQGLEFLIYFQGNSAPDKSGLPSDRFSAERTGGSVSTLTIQRTQQEDSAVYLCASSLTVSSGYTFGSGTRLTVV.

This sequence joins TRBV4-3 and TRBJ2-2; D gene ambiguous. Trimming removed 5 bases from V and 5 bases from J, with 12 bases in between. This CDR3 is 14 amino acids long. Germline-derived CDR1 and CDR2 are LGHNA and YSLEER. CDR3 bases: TGCGCCAGCAGCGTTGAGGTTTATACCGGGGAGCTGTTTTTT. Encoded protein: CASSVEVYTGELFF.

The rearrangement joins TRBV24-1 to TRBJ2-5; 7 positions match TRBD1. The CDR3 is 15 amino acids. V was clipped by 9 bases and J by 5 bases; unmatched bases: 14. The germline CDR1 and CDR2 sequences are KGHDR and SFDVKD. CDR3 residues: CATSEPTGPGETQYF. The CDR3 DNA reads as TGTGCCACCTCCGAGCCGACAGGGCCGGGGGAGACCCAGTACTTC.

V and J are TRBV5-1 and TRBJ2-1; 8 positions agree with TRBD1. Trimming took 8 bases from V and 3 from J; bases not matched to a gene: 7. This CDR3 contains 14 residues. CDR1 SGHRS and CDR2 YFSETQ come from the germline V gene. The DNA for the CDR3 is TGCGCCAGTTCGCCGGGACAGGACTACAATGAGCAGTTCTTC. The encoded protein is CASSPGQDYNEQFF. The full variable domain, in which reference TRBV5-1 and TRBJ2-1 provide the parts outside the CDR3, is KAGVTQTPRYLIKTRGQQVTLSCSPISGHRSVSWYQQTPGQGLQFLFEYFSETQRNKGNFPGRFSGRQFSNSRSEMNVSTLELGDSALYLCASSPGQDYNEQFFGPGTRLTVL.

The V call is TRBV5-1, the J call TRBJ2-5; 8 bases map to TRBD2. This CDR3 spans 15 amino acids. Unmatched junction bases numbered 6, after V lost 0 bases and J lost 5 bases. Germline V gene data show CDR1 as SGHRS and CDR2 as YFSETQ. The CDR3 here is CASSLVAGGGETQYF. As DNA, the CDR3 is TGCGCCAGCAGCTTGGTCGCGGGGGGAGGCGAGACCCAGTACTTC.

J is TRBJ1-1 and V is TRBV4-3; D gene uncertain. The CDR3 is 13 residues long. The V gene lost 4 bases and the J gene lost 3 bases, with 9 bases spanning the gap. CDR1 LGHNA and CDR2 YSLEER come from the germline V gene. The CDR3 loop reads CASSPELDTEAFF. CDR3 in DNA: TGCGCCAGCAGCCCCGAACTGGACACTGAAGCTTTCTTT.

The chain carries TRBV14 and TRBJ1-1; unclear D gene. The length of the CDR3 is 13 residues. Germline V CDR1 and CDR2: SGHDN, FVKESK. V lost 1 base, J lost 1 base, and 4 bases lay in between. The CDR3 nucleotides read TGTGCCAGCAGCCAAGTCAGGAACACTGAAGCTTTCTTT. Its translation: CASSQVRNTEAFF.

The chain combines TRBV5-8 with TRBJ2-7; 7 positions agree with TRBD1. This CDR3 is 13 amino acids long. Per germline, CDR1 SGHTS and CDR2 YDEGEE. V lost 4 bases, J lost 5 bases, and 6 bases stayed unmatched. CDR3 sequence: CASSLQGLDEQYV. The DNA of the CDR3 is TGTGCCAGCAGCCTACAGGGGTTAGACGAGCAGTACGTC.

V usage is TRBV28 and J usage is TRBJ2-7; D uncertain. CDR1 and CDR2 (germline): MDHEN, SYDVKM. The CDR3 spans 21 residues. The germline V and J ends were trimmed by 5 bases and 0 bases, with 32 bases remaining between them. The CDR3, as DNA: TGTGCCAGCAGTCCGACCCCCGGCCCACTGACGGTCTGGAGAGCCTCCTACGAGCAGTACTTC. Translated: CASSPTPGPLTVWRASYEQYF.

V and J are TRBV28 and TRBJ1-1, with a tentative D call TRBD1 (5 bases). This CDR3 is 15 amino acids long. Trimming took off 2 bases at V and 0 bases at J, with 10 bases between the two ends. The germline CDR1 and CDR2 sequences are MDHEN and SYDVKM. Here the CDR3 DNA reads TGTGCCAGCAGTTTAAGTGACAGTTTGAACACTGAAGCTTTCTTT. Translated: CASSLSDSLNTEAFF.